This record looks at one TCR beta chain sequence and its context. Other DNA sequences of this sample code for an identical CDR3. This sample is drawn from a study of cytomegalovirus exposure and HLA in healthy donors. Primers: 60 Vbeta forward and 13 Jbeta reverse. The table came from immunoSEQ multiplex PCR; TCRdb's copy has only in-frame clones and leaves some out. Its listing shows about 120,000 clones. The receptor's source is a man aged 18 to 30 in good health and CMV-seronegative. Input material: PBMCs.

The CDR3 region has the DNA TGTGCCAGCAGTGAAGCTGGACTAGCGGGACACAATGAGCAGTTCTTC. It codes for CASSEAGLAGHNEQFF. The genes are TRBV6-1 and TRBJ2-1, with 12 nucleotides matching TRBD2. Germline assignment: CDR1 MNHNS and CDR2 SASEGT. The CDR3 has 16 amino acids. The ends lost 0 bases at V and 5 bases at J; junction bases unmatched: 2.